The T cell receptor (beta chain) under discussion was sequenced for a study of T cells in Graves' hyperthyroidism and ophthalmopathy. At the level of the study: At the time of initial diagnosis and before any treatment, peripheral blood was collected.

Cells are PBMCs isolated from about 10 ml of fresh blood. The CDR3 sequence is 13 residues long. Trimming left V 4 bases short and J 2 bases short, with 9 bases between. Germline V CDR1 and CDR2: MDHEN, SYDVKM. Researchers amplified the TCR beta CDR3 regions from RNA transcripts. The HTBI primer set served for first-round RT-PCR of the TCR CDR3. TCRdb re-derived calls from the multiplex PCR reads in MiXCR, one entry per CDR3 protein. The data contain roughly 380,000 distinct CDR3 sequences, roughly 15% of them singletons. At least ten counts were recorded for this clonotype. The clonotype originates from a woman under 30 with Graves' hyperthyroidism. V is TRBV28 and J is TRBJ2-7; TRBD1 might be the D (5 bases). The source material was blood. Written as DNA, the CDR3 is TGTGCCAGCAGTTCAGGGCTTACCTACGAGCAGTACTTC. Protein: CASSSGLTYEQYF.